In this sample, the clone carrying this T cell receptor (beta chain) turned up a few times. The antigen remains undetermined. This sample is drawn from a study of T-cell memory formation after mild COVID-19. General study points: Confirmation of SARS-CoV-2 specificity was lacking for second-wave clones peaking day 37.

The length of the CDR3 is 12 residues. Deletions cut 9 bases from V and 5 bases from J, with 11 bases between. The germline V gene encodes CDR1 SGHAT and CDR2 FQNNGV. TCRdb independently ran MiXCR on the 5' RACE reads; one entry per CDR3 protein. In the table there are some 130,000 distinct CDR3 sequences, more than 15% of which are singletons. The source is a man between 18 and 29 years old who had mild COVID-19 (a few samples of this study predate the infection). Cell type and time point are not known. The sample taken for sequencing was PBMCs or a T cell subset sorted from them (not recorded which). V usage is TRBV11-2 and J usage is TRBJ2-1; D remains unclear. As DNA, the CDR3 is TGTGCCAGTGGCTCGGTAAACAATGAGCAGTTCTTC. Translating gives CASGSVNNEQFF.